This T cell receptor (beta chain) emerged from a study of blood T cell repertoires in COVID-19. The overall study: Whether acute or convalescent, the COVID-19 samples came from the United States, Italy and Spain.

Measured with immunoSEQ multiplex PCR; TCRdb has only the in-frame clones, and not every one. The sample includes over 200,000 clones, roughly 85% of them seen just once. The CDR3 is 13 residues long. J was trimmed by 6 bases and V by 4 bases; bases with no gene match: 0. Germline assignment: CDR1 SGHAT and CDR2 FQNNGV. Material for sequencing was peripheral blood. The receptor was derived from a woman in her seventies with active or convalescent COVID-19. The chain carries TRBV11-2 and TRBJ1-6; 7 nucleotides align to TRBD1. The CDR3 coding sequence is TGTGCCAGCAGCTGGGACAGTAATTCACCCCTCCACTTT. Its translation: CASSWDSNSPLHF. The variable domain in full, completed from reference TRBV11-2 and TRBJ1-6, reads EAGVAQSPRYKIIEKRQSVAFWCNPISGHATLYWYQQILGQGPKLLIQFQNNGVVDDSQLPKDRFSAERLKGVDSTLKIQPAKLEDSAVYLCASSWDSNSPLHFGNGTRLTVT.